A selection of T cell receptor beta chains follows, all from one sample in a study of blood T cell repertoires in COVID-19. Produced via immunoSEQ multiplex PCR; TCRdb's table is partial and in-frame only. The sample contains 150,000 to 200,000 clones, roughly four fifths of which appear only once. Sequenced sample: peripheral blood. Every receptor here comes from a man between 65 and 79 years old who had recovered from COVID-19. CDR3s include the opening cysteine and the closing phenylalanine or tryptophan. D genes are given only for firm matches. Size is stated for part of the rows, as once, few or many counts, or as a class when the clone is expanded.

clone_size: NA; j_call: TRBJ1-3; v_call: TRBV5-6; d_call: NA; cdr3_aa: CASSPEGVDGNTIYF; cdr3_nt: TGTGCCAGCAGCCCAGAGGGGGTTGATGGAAACACCATATATTTT
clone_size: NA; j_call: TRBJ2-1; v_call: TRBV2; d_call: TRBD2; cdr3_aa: CASRSVGLANEQFF; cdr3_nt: TGTGCCAGCAGGTCCGTGGGACTAGCCAATGAGCAGTTCTTC
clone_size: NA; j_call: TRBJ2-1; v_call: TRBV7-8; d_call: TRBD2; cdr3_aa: CASSWSYSGSLNEQFF; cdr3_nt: TGTGCCAGCAGCTGGAGCTATAGCGGGAGTTTAAATGAGCAGTTCTTC
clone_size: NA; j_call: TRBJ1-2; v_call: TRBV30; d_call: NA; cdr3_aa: CAFSQVNYGYTF; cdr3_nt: TGTGCCTTTTCACAGGTTAACTATGGCTACACCTTC
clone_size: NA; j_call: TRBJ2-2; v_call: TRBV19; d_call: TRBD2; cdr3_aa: CASSTGLAGNTGELFF; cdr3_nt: TGTGCCAGTAGTACCGGACTAGCGGGGAACACCGGGGAGCTGTTTTTT
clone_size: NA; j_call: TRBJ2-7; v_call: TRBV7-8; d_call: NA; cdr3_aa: CASSLGTAASYEQYF; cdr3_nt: TGTGCCAGCAGCTTAGGAACAGCGGCGAGCTACGAGCAGTACTTC
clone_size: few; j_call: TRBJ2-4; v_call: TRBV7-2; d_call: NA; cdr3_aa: CASSQTNRVAKNIQYF; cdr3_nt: TGTGCCAGCAGCCAAACAAACAGGGTAGCCAAAAACATTCAGTACTTC
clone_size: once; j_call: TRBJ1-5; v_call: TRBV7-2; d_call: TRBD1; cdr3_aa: CASSRTGGAHQPQHF; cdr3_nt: TGTGCCAGCAGCCGGACAGGGGGCGCGCATCAGCCCCAGCATTTT
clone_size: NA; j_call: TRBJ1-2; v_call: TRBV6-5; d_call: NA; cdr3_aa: CASGLANYGYTF; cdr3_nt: TGTGCCAGCGGTCTAGCTAACTATGGCTACACCTTC
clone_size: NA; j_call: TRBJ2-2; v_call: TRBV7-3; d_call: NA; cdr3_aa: CASSSTNTGELFF; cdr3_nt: TGTGCCAGCAGCTCCACGAACACCGGGGAGCTGTTTTTT
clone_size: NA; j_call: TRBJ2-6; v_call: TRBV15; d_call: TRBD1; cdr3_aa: CATSRSTGDGANVLTF; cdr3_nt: TGTGCCACCAGCAGATCGACAGGGGATGGGGCCAACGTCCTGACTTTC
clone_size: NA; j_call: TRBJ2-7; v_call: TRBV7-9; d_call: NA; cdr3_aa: CASSPDSQPYEQYF; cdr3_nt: TGTGCCAGCAGCCCGGACAGCCAACCCTACGAGCAGTACTTC
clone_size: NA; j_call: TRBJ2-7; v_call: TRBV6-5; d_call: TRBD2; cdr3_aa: CASLPGLGGEQYF; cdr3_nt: TGTGCCAGTTTGCCGGGACTAGGGGGCGAGCAGTACTTC
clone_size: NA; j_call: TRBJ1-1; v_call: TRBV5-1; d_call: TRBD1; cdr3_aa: CASSSGQGTYTEAFF; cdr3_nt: TGCGCCAGCAGCTCCGGACAGGGGACGTACACTGAAGCTTTCTTT
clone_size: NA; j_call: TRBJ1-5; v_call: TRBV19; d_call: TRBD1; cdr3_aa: CASSIDLGQGDSNQPQHF; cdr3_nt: TGTGCCAGTAGTATAGATCTGGGACAGGGGGATAGCAATCAGCCCCAGCATTTT
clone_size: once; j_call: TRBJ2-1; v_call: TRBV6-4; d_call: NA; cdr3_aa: CASSDGGYSYNEQFF; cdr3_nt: TGTGCCAGCAGTGACGGCGGGTACTCGTACAATGAGCAGTTCTTC
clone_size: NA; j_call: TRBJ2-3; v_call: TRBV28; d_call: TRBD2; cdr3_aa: CASSLKGLAGLTDTQYF; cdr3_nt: TGTGCCAGCAGTTTAAAGGGACTAGCGGGGCTCACAGATACGCAGTATTTT
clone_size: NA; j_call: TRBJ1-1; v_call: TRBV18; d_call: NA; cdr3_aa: CASSPSDLSTEAFF; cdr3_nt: TGTGCCAGCTCACCTTCGGACTTAAGCACTGAAGCTTTCTTT
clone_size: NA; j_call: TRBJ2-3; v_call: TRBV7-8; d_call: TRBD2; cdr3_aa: CASSRGTSENTQYF; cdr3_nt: TGTGCCAGCAGCCGAGGGACTAGCGAAAATACGCAGTATTTT
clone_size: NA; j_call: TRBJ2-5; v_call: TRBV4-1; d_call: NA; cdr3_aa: CASSQDPAGVETQYF; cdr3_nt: TGCGCCAGCAGCCAAGATCCCGCAGGGGTAGAGACCCAGTACTTC
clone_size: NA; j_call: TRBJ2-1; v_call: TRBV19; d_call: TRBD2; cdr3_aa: CASRPSGSSWFF; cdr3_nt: TGTGCCAGTAGACCTAGCGGGAGTTCTTGGTTCTTC
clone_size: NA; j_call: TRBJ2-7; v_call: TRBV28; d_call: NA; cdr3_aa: CASWGRSYEQYF; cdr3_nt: TGTGCCAGCTGGGGGAGGTCCTACGAGCAGTACTTC
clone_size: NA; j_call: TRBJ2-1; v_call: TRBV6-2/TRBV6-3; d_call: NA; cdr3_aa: CASSYRFESSYNEQFF; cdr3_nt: TGTGCCAGCAGTTACCGTTTTGAGAGCTCCTACAATGAGCAGTTCTTC
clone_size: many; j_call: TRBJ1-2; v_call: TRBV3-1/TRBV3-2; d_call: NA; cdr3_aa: CASRTGGGGYTF; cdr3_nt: TGTGCCAGCAGGACCGGCGGAGGGGGCTACACCTTC
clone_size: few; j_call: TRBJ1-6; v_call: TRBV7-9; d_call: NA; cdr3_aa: CASSLEGENSPLHF; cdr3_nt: TGTGCCAGCAGCTTAGAAGGGGAAAATTCACCCCTCCACTTT
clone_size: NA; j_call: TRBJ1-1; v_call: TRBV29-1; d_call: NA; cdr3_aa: CSVEGIGALNTEAFF; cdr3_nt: TGCAGCGTTGAGGGAATAGGGGCTCTAAACACTGAAGCTTTCTTT
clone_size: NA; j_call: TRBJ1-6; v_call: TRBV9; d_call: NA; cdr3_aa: CASSVGEGPGSPLHF; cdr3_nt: TGTGCCAGCAGCGTCGGGGAGGGGCCCGGGTCACCCCTCCACTTT
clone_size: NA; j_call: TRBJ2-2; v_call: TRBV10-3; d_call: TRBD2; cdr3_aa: CAISAILAAAGELFF; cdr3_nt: TGTGCCATCAGTGCGATACTAGCGGCCGCCGGGGAGCTGTTTTTT
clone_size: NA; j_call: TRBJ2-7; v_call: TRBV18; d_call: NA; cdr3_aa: CASSPGWLGPYEQYF; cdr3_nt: TGTGCCAGCTCACCGGGTTGGTTGGGGCCCTACGAGCAGTACTTC
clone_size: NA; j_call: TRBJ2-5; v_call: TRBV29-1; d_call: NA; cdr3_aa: CSVGRGVASGETQYF; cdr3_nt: TGCAGCGTTGGGAGGGGAGTAGCGAGTGGGGAGACCCAGTACTTC
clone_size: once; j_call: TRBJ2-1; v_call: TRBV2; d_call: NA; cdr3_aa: CASRGGEQFF; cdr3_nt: TGTGCCAGCAGGGGAGGCGAGCAGTTCTTC
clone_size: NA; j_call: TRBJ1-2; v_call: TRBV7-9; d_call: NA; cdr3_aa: CASSREVPGPGYGYTF; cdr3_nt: TGTGCCAGCAGCCGAGAGGTCCCAGGGCCCGGCTATGGCTACACCTTC
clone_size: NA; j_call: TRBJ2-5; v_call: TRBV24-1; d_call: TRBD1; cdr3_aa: CATSDTGTGGGETQYF; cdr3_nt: TGTGCCACCAGTGACACGGGGACAGGGGGGGGAGAGACCCAGTACTTC
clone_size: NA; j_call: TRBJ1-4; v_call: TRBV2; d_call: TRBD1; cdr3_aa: CASAPGGSEKLFF; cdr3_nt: TGTGCCAGCGCCCCAGGGGGCAGTGAAAAACTGTTTTTT
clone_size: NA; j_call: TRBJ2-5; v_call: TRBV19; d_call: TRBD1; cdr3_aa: CASSMTGRETQYF; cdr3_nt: TGTGCCAGTAGTATGACAGGGCGAGAGACCCAGTACTTC
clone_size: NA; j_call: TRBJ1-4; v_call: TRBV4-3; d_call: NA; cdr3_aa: CASSQDRGLAGEKLFF; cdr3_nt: TGCGCCAGCAGCCAAGATAGGGGACTAGCGGGAGAAAAACTGTTTTTT
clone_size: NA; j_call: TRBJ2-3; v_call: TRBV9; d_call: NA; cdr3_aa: CASSALGGGFTDTQYF; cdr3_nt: TGTGCCAGCAGCGCCCTGGGGGGGGGCTTCACAGATACGCAGTATTTT
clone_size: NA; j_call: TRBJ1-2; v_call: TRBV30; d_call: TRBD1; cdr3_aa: CAWSADFGTGNSYGYTF; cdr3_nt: TGTGCCTGGAGTGCGGATTTTGGGACAGGGAACTCCTATGGCTACACCTTC
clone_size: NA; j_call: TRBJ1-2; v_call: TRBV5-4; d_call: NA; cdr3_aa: CASSLGTENYGYTF; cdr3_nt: TGTGCCAGCAGCTTGGGAACAGAGAACTATGGCTACACCTTC
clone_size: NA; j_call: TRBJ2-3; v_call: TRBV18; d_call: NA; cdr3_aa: CASSPLARDTQYF; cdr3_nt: TGTGCCAGCTCACCACTGGCCCGAGATACGCAGTATTTT
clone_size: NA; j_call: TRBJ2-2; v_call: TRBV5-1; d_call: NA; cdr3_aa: CASSPRPSGELFF; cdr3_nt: TGCGCCAGCAGCCCGAGGCCGAGCGGGGAGCTGTTTTTT
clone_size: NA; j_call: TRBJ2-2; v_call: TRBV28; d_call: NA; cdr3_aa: CASLLRVGVNTGELFF; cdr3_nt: TGTGCCAGCCTTCTCCGAGTAGGGGTCAACACCGGGGAGCTGTTTTTT
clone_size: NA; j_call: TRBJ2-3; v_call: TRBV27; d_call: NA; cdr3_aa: CASSLTGSDTQYF; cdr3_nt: TGTGCCAGCAGTCTCACAGGGTCAGATACGCAGTATTTT
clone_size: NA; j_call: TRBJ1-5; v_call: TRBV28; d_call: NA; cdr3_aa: CASSSGQSSNQPQHF; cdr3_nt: TGTGCCAGCAGTTCAGGACAGTCAAGCAATCAGCCCCAGCATTTT
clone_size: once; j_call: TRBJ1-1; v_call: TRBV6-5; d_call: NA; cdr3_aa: CASSYGAAMNTEAFF; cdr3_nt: TGTGCCAGCAGTTATGGGGCGGCAATGAACACTGAAGCTTTCTTT
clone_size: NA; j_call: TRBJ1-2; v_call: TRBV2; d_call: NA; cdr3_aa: CASSEDRNYGYTF; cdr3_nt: TGTGCCAGCAGTGAGGACAGAAACTATGGCTACACCTTC
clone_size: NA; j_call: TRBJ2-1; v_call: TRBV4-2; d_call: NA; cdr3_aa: CASSQDGQRRYNEQFF; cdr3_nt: TGTGCCAGCAGCCAAGATGGTCAGCGGAGATACAATGAGCAGTTCTTC
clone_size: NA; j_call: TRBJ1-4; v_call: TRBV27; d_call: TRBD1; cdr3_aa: CASTSQGANEKLFF; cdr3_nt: TGTGCCAGCACATCCCAGGGGGCTAATGAAAAACTGTTTTTT
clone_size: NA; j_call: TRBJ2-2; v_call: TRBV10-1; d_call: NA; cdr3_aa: CASSDLTGELFF; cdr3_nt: TGCGCCAGCAGTGACCTCACCGGGGAGCTGTTTTTT
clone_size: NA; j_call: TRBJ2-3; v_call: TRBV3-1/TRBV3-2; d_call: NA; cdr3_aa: CASSQRGSGTDTQYF; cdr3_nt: TGTGCCAGCAGCCAACGTGGGAGTGGCACAGATACGCAGTATTTT
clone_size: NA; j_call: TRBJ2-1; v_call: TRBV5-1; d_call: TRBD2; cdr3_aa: CASSSQGSGRGDEQFF; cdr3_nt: TGCGCCAGCAGCTCCCAGGGTAGCGGGAGGGGCGATGAGCAGTTCTTC
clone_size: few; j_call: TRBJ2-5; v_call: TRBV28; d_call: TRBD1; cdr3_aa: CASSQPGQGGGETQYF; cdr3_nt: TGTGCCAGCAGTCAACCGGGACAGGGAGGTGGAGAGACCCAGTACTTC
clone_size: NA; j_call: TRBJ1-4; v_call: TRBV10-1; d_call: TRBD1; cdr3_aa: CASSEGQPNEKLFF; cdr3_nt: TGCGCCAGCAGCGAGGGACAGCCTAATGAAAAACTGTTTTTT
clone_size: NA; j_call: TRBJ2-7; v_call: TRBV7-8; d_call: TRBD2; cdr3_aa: CASSLGTSGTPLEQYF; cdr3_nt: TGTGCCAGCAGCTTAGGGACTAGCGGGACCCCTCTCGAGCAGTACTTC
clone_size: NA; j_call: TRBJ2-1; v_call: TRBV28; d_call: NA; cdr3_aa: CASSRGTNNEQFF; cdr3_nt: TGTGCCAGCAGTCGCGGGACGAACAATGAGCAGTTCTTC
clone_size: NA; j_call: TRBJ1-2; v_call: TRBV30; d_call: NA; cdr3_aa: CAFRAQANYGYTF; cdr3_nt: TGTGCCTTCAGGGCCCAAGCTAACTATGGCTACACCTTC
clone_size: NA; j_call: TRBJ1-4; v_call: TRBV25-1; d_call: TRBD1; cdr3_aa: CASSETGGAFEKLFF; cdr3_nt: TGTGCCAGCAGTGAAACAGGGGGCGCGTTTGAAAAACTGTTTTTT
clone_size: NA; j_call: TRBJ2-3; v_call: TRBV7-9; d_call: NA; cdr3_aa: CASSLRQFQSTDTQYF; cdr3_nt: TGTGCCAGCAGCTTGAGACAGTTTCAGTCCACAGATACGCAGTATTTT